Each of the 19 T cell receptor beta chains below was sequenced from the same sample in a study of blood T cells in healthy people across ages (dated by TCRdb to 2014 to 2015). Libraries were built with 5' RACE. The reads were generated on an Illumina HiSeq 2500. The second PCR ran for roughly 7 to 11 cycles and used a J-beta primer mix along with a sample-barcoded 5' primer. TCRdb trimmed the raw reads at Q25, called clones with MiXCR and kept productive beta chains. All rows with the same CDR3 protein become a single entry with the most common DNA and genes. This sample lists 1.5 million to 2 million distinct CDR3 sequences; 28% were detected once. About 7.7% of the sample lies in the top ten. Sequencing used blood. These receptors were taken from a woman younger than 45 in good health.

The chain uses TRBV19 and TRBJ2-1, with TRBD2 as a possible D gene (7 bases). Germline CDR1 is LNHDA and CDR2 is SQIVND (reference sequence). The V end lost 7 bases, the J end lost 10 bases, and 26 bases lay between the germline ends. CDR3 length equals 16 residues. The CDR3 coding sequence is TGTGCCAGTACCCTCGGGGAGGGGGTCGGTTCGGGCGAGCAGTTCTTC. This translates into CASTLGEGVGSGEQFF.

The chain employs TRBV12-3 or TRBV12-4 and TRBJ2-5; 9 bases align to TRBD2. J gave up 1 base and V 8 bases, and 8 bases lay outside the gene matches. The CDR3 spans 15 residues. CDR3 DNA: TGTGCCAGCGGGACTAGCCTAGGCTGCCAAGAGACCCAGTACTTC. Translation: CASGTSLGCQETQYF.

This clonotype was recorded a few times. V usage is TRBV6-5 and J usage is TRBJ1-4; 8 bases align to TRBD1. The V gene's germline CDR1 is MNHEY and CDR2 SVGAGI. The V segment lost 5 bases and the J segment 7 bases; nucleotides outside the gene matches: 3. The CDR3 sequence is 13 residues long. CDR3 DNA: TGTGCCAGCAGTCGGGACAGGACTGAAAAACTGTTTTTT. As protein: CASSRDRTEKLFF.

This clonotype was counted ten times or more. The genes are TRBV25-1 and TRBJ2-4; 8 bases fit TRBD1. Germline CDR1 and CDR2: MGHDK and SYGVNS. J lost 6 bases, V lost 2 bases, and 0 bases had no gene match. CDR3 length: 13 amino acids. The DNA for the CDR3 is TGTGCCAGCAGTGAACAGGGGGCAAACATTCAGTACTTC. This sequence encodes CASSEQGANIQYF.

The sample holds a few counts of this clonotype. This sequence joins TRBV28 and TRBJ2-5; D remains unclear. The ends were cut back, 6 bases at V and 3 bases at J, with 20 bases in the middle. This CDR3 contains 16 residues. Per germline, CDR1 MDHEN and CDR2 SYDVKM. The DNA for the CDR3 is TGTGCCAGCAGCATCCCCCTCCGGGCCCCAAAAGAGACCCAGTACTTC. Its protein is CASSIPLRAPKETQYF.

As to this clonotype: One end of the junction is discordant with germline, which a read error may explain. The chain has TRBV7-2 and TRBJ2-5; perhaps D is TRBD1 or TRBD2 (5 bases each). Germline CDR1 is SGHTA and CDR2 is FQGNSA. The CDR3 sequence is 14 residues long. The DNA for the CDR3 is TGTGCCAGCAGCAGATCGGGGCACCAAGAGCCCCAGTACTTC. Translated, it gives CASSRSGHQEPQYF.

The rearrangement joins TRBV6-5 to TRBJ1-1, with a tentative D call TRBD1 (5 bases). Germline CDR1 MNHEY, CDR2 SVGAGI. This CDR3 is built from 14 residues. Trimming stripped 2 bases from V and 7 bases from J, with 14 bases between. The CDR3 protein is CASSYTPDTGEAFF. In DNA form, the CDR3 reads TGTGCCAGCAGTTACACCCCGGACACCGGTGAAGCTTTCTTT.

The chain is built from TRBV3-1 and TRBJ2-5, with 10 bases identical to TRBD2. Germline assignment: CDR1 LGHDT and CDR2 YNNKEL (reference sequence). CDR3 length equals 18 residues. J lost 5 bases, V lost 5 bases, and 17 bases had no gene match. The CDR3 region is CASSFTPGSGGAGETQYF. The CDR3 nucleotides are TGTGCCAGCAGCTTCACGCCGGGCAGCGGGGGGGCCGGGGAGACCCAGTACTTC.

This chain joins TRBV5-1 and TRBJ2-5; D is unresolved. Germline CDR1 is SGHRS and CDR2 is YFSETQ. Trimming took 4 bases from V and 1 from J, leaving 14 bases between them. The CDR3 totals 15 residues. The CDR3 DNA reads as TGCGCCAGCAGCATCGGGTGGGTCGGCCAAGAGACCCAGTACTTC. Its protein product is CASSIGWVGQETQYF.

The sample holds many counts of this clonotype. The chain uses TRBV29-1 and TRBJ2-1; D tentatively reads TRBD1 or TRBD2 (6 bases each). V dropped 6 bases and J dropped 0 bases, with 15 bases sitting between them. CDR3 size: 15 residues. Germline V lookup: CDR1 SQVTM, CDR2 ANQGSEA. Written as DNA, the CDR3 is TGCAGCGTGAGGGGGGACGGAAGCTCCTACAATGAGCAGTTCTTC. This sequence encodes CSVRGDGSSYNEQFF.

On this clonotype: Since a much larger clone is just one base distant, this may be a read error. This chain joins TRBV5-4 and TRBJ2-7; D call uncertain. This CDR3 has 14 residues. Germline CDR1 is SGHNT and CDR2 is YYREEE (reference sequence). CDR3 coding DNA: TGTGCCAGCAGCTTGGCGATAGGATCCTGCGAGCAGTACTTC. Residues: CASSLAIGSCEQYF.

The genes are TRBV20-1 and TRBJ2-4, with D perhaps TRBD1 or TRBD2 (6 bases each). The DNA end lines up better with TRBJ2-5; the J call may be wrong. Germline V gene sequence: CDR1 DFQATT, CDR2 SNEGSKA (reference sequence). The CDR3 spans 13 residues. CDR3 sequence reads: CSARGTGGGTQYF. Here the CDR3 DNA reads TGCAGTGCTAGAGGAACTGGAGGGGGGACCCAGTACTTC.

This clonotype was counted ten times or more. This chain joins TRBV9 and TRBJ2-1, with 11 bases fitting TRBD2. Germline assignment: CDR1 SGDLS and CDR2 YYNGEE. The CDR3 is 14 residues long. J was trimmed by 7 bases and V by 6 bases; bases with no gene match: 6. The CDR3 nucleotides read TGTGCCAGCAACAGACTAGCGGGAATGAATGAGCAGTTCTTC. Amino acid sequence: CASNRLAGMNEQFF.

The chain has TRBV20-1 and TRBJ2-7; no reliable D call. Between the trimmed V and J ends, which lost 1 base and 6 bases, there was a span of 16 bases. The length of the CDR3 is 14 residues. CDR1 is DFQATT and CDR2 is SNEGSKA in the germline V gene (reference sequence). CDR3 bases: TGCAGTGCTAGAGTTCCCTACGGGCCACTCGAGCAGTACTTC. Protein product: CSARVPYGPLEQYF.

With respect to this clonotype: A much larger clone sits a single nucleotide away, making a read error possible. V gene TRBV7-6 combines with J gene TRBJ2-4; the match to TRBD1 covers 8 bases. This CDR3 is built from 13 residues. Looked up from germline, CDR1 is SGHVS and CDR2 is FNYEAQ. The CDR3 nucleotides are TGTGCCAGCAGCCGGACAGGGAGAGACGAGCAGTGCTTC. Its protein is CASSRTGRDEQCF.

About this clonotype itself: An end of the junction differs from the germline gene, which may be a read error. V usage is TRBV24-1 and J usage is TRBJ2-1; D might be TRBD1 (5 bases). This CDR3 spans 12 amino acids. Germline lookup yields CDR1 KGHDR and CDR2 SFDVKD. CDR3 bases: TGTGCCGCCAGTGATTTGCAGGGCGAGCAGTTCTTC. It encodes CAASDLQGEQFF.

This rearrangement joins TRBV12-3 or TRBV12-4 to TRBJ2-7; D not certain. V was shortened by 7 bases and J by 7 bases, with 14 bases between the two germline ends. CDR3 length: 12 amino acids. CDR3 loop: CASNSYPGEQYF. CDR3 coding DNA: TGTGCCAGCAATTCATACCCCGGGGAGCAGTACTTC.

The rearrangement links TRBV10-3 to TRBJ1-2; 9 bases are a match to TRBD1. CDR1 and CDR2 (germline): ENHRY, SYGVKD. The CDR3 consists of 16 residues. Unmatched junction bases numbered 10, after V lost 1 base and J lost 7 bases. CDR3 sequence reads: CAISELSRQGGSGYTF. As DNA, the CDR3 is TGTGCCATCAGTGAGTTGTCGAGACAGGGGGGTTCTGGCTACACCTTC.

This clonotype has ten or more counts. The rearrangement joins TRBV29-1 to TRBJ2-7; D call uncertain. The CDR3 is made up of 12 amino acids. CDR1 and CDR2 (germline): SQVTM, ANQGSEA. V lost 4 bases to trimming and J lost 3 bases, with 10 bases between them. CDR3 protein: CSVADTVYEQYF. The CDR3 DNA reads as TGCAGCGTTGCCGACACCGTCTACGAGCAGTACTTC.